This record concerns one T cell receptor (beta chain) sequence. Sequencing was performed with immunoSEQ multiplex PCR; in TCRdb, only in-frame clones are kept and a portion is missing. The sample carries some 100,000 clones, roughly 85% recorded once. The sample belongs to a study of blood T cell repertoires in COVID-19. The CDR3 totals 16 residues. The V gene's germline CDR1 is SGHTA and CDR2 FQGNSA. The V and J ends lost 4 bases and 4 bases, in that order; junction bases with no gene match: 10. The sequenced sample was peripheral blood. The TCR was taken from a man between 70 and 80 years old with active or convalescent COVID-19. This chain connects TRBV7-2 to TRBJ1-1; 9 positions agree with TRBD1. CDR3 loop: CASSYSRQGVSTEAFF. In DNA form, the CDR3 reads TGTGCCAGCAGCTATTCCCGACAGGGGGTGAGCACTGAAGCTTTCTTT.